The clone carrying this T cell receptor beta chain was detected a few times. No antigen is known for it. The TCR beta cDNA libraries carried unique molecular identifiers. Input populations of about 0.85 to 11 million T cells gave rise to 500,000 or so cDNA molecules. TCRdb used MiXCR to reprocess the PCR reads, holding one entry per CDR3 protein. Among roughly 400,000 distinct CDR3 sequences listed, approximately 42% were seen once. This record comes from a study of post-analysis software for immune sequencing data. Looking at the study overall: As for disease course, relapsing-remitting, secondary progressive and progressive-relapsing multiple sclerosis were all included. Regarding the study as a whole: For normalized Chao1 diversity, multiple sclerosis patients scored significantly lower than controls did. Controls had lower frequencies than patients of 4 or 5 TRBV segments, which included TRBV5-6, TRBV5-1 and TRBV20-1.

Germline V gene lookup returns CDR1 SGHTA and CDR2 FQGNSA. V was trimmed by 7 bases and J by 3 bases, leaving 12 bases between them. This CDR3 contains 13 residues. The specimen sequenced was blood. The receptor's source is a girl aged 2 to 10 with multiple sclerosis. This rearrangement joins TRBV7-2 to TRBJ1-1, with a tentative D call TRBD1 (5 bases). CDR3 sequence reads: CASKTVRHTEAFF. Here the CDR3 DNA reads TGTGCCAGCAAGACAGTCCGGCACACTGAAGCTTTCTTT.